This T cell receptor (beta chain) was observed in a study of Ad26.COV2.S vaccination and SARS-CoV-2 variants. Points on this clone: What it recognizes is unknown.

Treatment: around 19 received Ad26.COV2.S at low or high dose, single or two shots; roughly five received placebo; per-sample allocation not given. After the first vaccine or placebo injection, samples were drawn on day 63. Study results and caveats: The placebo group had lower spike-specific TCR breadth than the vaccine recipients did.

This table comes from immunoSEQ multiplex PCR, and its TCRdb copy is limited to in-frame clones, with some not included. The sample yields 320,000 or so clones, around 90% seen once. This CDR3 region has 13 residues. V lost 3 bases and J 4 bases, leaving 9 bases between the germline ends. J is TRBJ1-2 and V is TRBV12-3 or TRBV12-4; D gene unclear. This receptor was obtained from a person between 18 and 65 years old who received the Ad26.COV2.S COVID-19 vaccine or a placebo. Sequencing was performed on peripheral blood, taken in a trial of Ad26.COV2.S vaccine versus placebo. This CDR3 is CASSFASLYGYTF. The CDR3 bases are TGTGCCAGCAGTTTTGCCAGCCTCTATGGCTACACCTTC.